Reported below is one T cell receptor beta chain. The same CDR3 is also encoded by other DNA sequences in this sample. The data were taken from a study of blood T cell repertoires in COVID-19. Looking at the study overall: Specimens from acute and convalescent COVID-19 originated in the United States, Italy and Spain. Sample material is recorded as cDNA or gDNA derived from T cells, B-cell-depleted T cells, or PBMCs.

The germline gives CDR1 SGHRS, CDR2 YFSETQ. CDR3 size: 14 residues. Unmatched junction bases numbered 4, after V lost 4 bases and J lost 4 bases. In the authors' workflow: How many nucleated cells were present was estimated from reference gene primer amplification. The method was immunoSEQ multiplex PCR; TCRdb's version includes in-frame clones alone and lacks a portion of them. That table is the source of V, J and clone size, and D and trimming were worked out from the DNA. The sample carries approximately 140,000 clones, about 90% recorded once. The clonotype was recovered from a man older than 75 with acute or convalescent COVID-19. Sequencing was done on a sample of peripheral blood. J is TRBJ1-4 and V is TRBV5-1, with TRBD1 matching over 7 bases. DNA of the CDR3: TGCGCCAGCAGCCGGGACAGCCTTAATGAAAAACTGTTTTTT. This gives the protein CASSRDSLNEKLFF.